This TCR beta chain was observed in a study of blood T cell repertoires in COVID-19. The repertoire was sequenced with immunoSEQ multiplex PCR; TCRdb's copy has only in-frame clones and lacks some. The sample includes about 200,000 clones, 80% to 90% of them seen just once. The ends were cut back, 3 bases at V and 3 bases at J, with 11 bases in the middle. The CDR3 length is 14 residues. Germline CDR1 and CDR2: SGHAT and FQNNGV. The chain is built from TRBV11-2 and TRBJ2-5; D is perhaps TRBD1 (6 bases). The material sequenced was peripheral blood. The sequence derives from a woman in her 70s with acute or convalescent COVID-19. The CDR3 loop reads CASSFRTAEETQYF. CDR3 nucleotides: TGTGCCAGCAGCTTTCGGACAGCAGAAGAGACCCAGTACTTC. The complete variable domain, with remaining parts taken from reference TRBV11-2 and TRBJ2-5, reads EAGVAQSPRYKIIEKRQSVAFWCNPISGHATLYWYQQILGQGPKLLIQFQNNGVVDDSQLPKDRFSAERLKGVDSTLKIQPAKLEDSAVYLCASSFRTAEETQYFGPGTRLLVL.